This T cell receptor (beta chain) was identified during a study of radiotherapy plus CTLA-4 blockade in lung cancer. The CDR3 has 14 amino acids. Between the trimmed V and J ends, which lost 1 base and 2 bases, there was a span of 10 bases. Looked up from germline, CDR1 is SGHNT and CDR2 is YYREEE (reference sequence). Here immunoSEQ multiplex PCR was the method, and the copy in TCRdb shows in-frame clones only, minus some. Among tens of thousands of clones listed, approximately 70% were seen once. The sample holds one count of this clone. The chain links TRBV5-4 to TRBJ2-7; D unresolved. The sequence was obtained from a human donor with non-small cell lung cancer who had a complete response to radiotherapy plus ipilimumab. The sample consisted of peripheral blood, taken from a patient treated with radiotherapy plus ipilimumab. This CDR3 reads CASSLLSLPYEQYF. CDR3 in DNA: TGTGCCAGCAGCTTGTTAAGCCTTCCCTACGAGCAGTACTTC.